The 22 T cell receptor beta chains listed next were all sequenced from one sample in a study of PD-1 blockade in classical Hodgkin lymphoma. Time point reported: cycle 4 day 1 (C4D1), after six to seven weeks of nivolumab. Every patient was affected by relapse after autologous stem cell transplantation, while exposure to brentuximab vedotin was not uniform. The data were produced by immunoSEQ multiplex PCR, yet TCRdb's version contains in-frame clones alone and is incomplete. The sample lists roughly 100,000 clones; 89% were seen once. The specimen was peripheral blood mononuclear cells (PBMCs), collected before the fourth cycle of nivolumab. The origin of the receptors is a human donor with classical Hodgkin lymphoma.

The chain employs TRBV4-1 and TRBJ2-7; no reliable D call. The V end lost 3 bases, the J end lost 3 bases, and 6 bases lay between the germline ends. CDR3 size: 12 residues. Germline CDR1 reads MGHRA; CDR2 reads YSYEKL. The CDR3 region is CASSHTDYEQYF. The CDR3 region has the DNA TGCGCCAGCAGCCACACTGACTACGAGCAGTACTTC.

The CDR3 nucleotides read TGCAGCGTTAGGGTAGGGGAAGTCTACGAGCAGTACTTC. This encodes CSVRVGEVYEQYF. The J gene is TRBJ2-7, the V gene TRBV29-1, with a weak D call TRBD1 (5 bases). The CDR3 has 13 residues. The V gene's germline CDR1 is SQVTM and CDR2 ANQGSEA. V lost 5 bases and J 3 bases, leaving 14 bases between the germline ends.

V and J are TRBV7-6 and TRBJ2-7; TRBD2 matches at 11 bases. This CDR3 region has 16 residues. Looked up from germline, CDR1 is SGHVS and CDR2 is FNYEAQ. V shed 5 bases, J shed 5 bases, and the junction held 11 bases outside the gene matches. The CDR3 nucleotides read TGTGCCAGCAGCGAAGAACTAGCGGGAGTCACCCACGAGCAGTACTTC. Translated: CASSEELAGVTHEQYF.

CDR3 DNA: TGTGCCAGCAGCCAAGGGCGGGGTAGAAGTGAGCAGTTCTTC. Amino acid sequence: CASSQGRGRSEQFF. The genes are TRBV14 and TRBJ2-1, with D maybe TRBD2 (6 bases). With 1 base removed from V and 9 bases from J, the gap between germline ends came to 13 bases. The germline V gene encodes CDR1 SGHDN and CDR2 FVKESK. This CDR3 region has 14 residues.

This chain joins TRBV28 and TRBJ1-5, with D possibly TRBD1 on 6 matching bases. The CDR3 is made up of 15 amino acids. Per germline, CDR1 MDHEN and CDR2 SYDVKM. V was cut by 7 bases and J by 3 bases, with 16 bases left in between. This CDR3 is CASIYRGGINQPQHF. CDR3 coding DNA: TGTGCCAGCATATATCGGGGGGGCATCAATCAGCCCCAGCATTTT.

The V and J genes are TRBV5-1 and TRBJ1-1; D gene unclear. Germline V gives CDR1 SGHRS, CDR2 YFSETQ. Trimming cost V 3 bases and J 10 bases, with 22 bases left between them. The CDR3 is 15 amino acids. CDR3 DNA sequence: TGCGCCAGCAGCTCCAAAAATATAAACACGGAATCAGCTTTCTTT. Its protein is CASSSKNINTESAFF.

This clone has only one observation. The V and J genes are TRBV16 and TRBJ1-4; D is ambiguous. The CDR3 sequence is 16 residues long. Trimming took off 2 bases at V and 0 bases at J, with 10 bases between the two ends. Germline-derived CDR1 and CDR2 are KGHSY and FQNENV. CDR3 in amino acids: CASSQRNSATNEKLFF. The CDR3 DNA reads TGTGCCAGCAGCCAACGGAACAGCGCAACTAATGAAAAACTGTTTTTT.

The V and J genes are TRBV28 and TRBJ1-2; the D is unclear. The ends were cut back, 5 bases at V and 6 bases at J, with 10 bases in the middle. This CDR3 spans 12 amino acids. The germline V gene encodes CDR1 MDHEN and CDR2 SYDVKM. The chain's CDR3 is CASSRMRDGYTF. Here the CDR3 DNA reads TGTGCCAGCAGTCGGATGAGGGATGGCTACACCTTC.

The chain uses TRBV9 and TRBJ1-1, with a possible D match to TRBD1 (5 bases). V dropped 4 bases and J dropped 2 bases, with 12 bases sitting between them. In germline, CDR1 is SGDLS, CDR2 YYNGEE. The CDR3 runs 14 residues. This chain's CDR3 is CASSRDGGNTEAFF. DNA of the CDR3: TGTGCCAGCAGCCGAGACGGGGGAAACACTGAAGCTTTCTTT.

J is TRBJ2-7 and V is TRBV2; D is perhaps TRBD2 (7 bases). CDR3 length: 13 amino acids. Trimming removed 9 bases from V and 3 bases from J, with 15 bases in between. CDR1 is SNHLY, CDR2 FYNNEI, per germline. The CDR3: CARGGDRSYEQYF. The CDR3 DNA reads as TGTGCCAGAGGGGGGGACCGGAGCTACGAGCAGTACTTC.

This clone was counted a few times. J is TRBJ2-7 and V is TRBV27; D gene uncertain. The germline gives CDR1 MNHEY, CDR2 SMNVEV (reference sequence). The CDR3 contains 15 residues. The ends were cut back, 6 bases at V and 0 bases at J, with 15 bases in the middle. As DNA, the CDR3 is TGTGCCAGCAGCGCCACCTTCATTTCCTCCTACGAGCAGTACTTC. Protein: CASSATFISSYEQYF.

V and J are TRBV5-6 and TRBJ1-2; D not certain. The CDR3 has 14 amino acids. With 3 bases removed from V and 8 bases from J, the gap between germline ends came to 17 bases. CDR1 is SGHDT and CDR2 is YYEEEE in the germline V gene. The chain's CDR3 is CASSSRTGLRGYTF. The DNA of the CDR3 is TGTGCCAGCAGCTCCAGGACGGGTCTTCGGGGCTACACCTTC.

This rearrangement joins TRBV7-9 to TRBJ1-3; the match to TRBD1 covers 7 bases. The CDR3 is 17 residues long. The germline CDR1 and CDR2 sequences are SEHNR and FQNEAQ (reference sequence). The V gene end was trimmed by 3 bases and the J gene end by 0 bases; junction bases not matched to a gene: 8. DNA for the CDR3: TGTGCCAGCAGCTTTGACAGGGCAACCGACTCTGGAAACACCATATATTTT. Amino acid sequence: CASSFDRATDSGNTIYF. Together with reference TRBV7-9 and TRBJ1-3, the CDR3 gives the full variable domain: DTGVSQNPRHKITKRGQNVTFRCDPISEHNRLYWYRQTLGQGPEFLTYFQNEAQLEKSRLLSDRFSAERPKGSFSTLEIQRTEQGDSAMYLCASSFDRATDSGNTIYFGEGSWLTVV.

The chain has TRBV6-5 and TRBJ1-2; D unresolved. V lost 0 bases, J lost 4 bases, and 12 bases lay in between. This CDR3 spans 15 amino acids. Germline V gene lookup returns CDR1 MNHEY and CDR2 SVGAGI. CDR3 protein: CASSYSDRVAYGYTF. In DNA form, the CDR3 reads TGTGCCAGCAGTTACTCTGATCGGGTGGCCTATGGCTACACCTTC.

The chain is built from TRBV27 and TRBJ1-1; D possibly corresponds to TRBD1 (5 bases). Looked up from germline, CDR1 is MNHEY and CDR2 is SMNVEV (reference sequence). Trimming took off 0 bases at V and 10 bases at J, with 15 bases between the two ends. The CDR3 is 14 amino acids. The CDR3 loop reads CASSLSGEVGRAFF. DNA for the CDR3: TGTGCCAGCAGTTTATCGGGGGAGGTAGGTAGAGCTTTCTTT.

This chain joins TRBV18 and TRBJ2-2; no reliable D call. The V and J ends lost 1 base and 11 bases respectively, with 11 bases between them. Germline V CDR1 and CDR2: KGHSH, LQKENI. This CDR3 contains 13 residues. The CDR3 protein is CASSPRSVRELFF. The CDR3 coding sequence is TGTGCCAGCTCACCACGCAGTGTACGAGAGCTGTTTTTT.

V usage is TRBV11-2 and J usage is TRBJ1-1; no clear D gene. The CDR3 sequence is 12 residues long. Germline lookup yields CDR1 SGHAT and CDR2 FQNNGV. Trimming removed 5 bases at V and 5 bases at J, with 9 bases between. CDR3 residues: CASSVPGTEAFF. The CDR3 bases are TGTGCCAGCAGCGTACCGGGAACTGAAGCTTTCTTT. Together with reference TRBV11-2 and TRBJ1-1, the CDR3 gives the full variable domain: EAGVAQSPRYKIIEKRQSVAFWCNPISGHATLYWYQQILGQGPKLLIQFQNNGVVDDSQLPKDRFSAERLKGVDSTLKIQPAKLEDSAVYLCASSVPGTEAFFGQGTRLTVV.

This clone was seen just once. The genes are TRBV4-1 and TRBJ2-1; TRBD2 agrees at 11 bases. The V segment lost 4 bases and the J segment 1 base; nucleotides outside the gene matches: 6. Germline V gives CDR1 MGHRA, CDR2 YSYEKL. This CDR3 has 17 residues. The CDR3 region is CASSRNLAGGSYNEQFF. The CDR3 nucleotides read TGCGCCAGCAGCCGAAATTTAGCGGGAGGGTCCTACAATGAGCAGTTCTTC.

V usage is TRBV5-1 and J usage is TRBJ1-2; 9 nucleotides agree with TRBD1. The CDR3 loop spans 16 amino acids. Germline V gives CDR1 SGHRS, CDR2 YFSETQ. V dropped 0 bases and J dropped 6; count of bases not matched to a gene: 9. The CDR3 reads CASSLGLDRGYDGYTF. The CDR3, as DNA: TGCGCCAGCAGCTTGGGGTTGGACAGGGGTTATGATGGCTACACCTTC.

V is TRBV4-3 and J is TRBJ1-2, with D hard to call. Germline V gene lookup returns CDR1 LGHNA and CDR2 YSLEER. V was cut by 6 bases and J by 3 bases, with 14 bases left in between. The CDR3 runs 14 residues. Here the CDR3 DNA reads TGCGCCAGCAGACATACCGCAGTCTACTATGGCTACACCTTC. This translates into CASRHTAVYYGYTF.

J is TRBJ1-1 and V is TRBV14; no definite D call. V lost 1 base and J 4 bases, leaving 7 bases between the germline ends. The CDR3 spans 13 residues. Germline-derived CDR1 and CDR2 are SGHDN and FVKESK. Here the CDR3 reads CASSQVGFTEAFF. The CDR3 DNA is TGTGCCAGCAGCCAAGTGGGGTTCACTGAAGCTTTCTTT. Full variable domain (rest looked up from reference TRBV14 and TRBJ1-1): EAGVTQFPSHSVIEKGQTVTLRCDPISGHDNLYWYRRVMGKEIKFLLHFVKESKQDESGMPNNRFLAERTGGTYSTLKVQPAELEDSGVYFCASSQVGFTEAFFGQGTRLTVV.

The V gene is TRBV9, the J gene TRBJ2-1, with a possible D match to TRBD2 (5 bases). The CDR3 covers 15 residues. V dropped 2 bases and J dropped 0 bases, with 9 bases sitting between them. Looked up from germline, CDR1 is SGDLS and CDR2 is YYNGEE. The CDR3 DNA reads TGTGCCAGCAGCGTGGCGGGTGACTCCTACAATGAGCAGTTCTTC. Protein: CASSVAGDSYNEQFF.